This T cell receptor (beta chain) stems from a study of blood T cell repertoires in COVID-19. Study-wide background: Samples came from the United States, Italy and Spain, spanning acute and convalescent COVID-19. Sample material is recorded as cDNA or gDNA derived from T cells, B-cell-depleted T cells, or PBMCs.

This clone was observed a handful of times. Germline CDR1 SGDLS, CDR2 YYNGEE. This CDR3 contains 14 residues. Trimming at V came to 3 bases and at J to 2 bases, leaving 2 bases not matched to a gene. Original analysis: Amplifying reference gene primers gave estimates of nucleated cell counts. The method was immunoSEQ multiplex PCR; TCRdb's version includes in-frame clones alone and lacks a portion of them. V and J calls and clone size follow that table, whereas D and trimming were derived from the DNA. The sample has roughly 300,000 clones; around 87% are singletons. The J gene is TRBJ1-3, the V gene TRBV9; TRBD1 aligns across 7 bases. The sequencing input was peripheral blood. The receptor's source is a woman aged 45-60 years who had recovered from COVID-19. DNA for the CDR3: TGTGCCAGCAGCGGTACAGGGGCTGGAAACACCATATATTTT. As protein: CASSGTGAGNTIYF.